Below, 13 T cell receptor beta chains from the same sample are listed, as sequenced in a study of T cell responses to AZD1222 COVID-19 vaccine. TCRdb's table, derived via immunoSEQ multiplex PCR, lists solely in-frame clones and lacks some. Of about 150,000 clones listed, 91% are singletons. The sequencing used peripheral blood, collected 28 days after the second AZD1222 dose. The receptors were sampled from an adult who received the AZD1222 COVID-19 vaccine.

The genes are TRBV27 and TRBJ2-3; D is perhaps TRBD1 (5 bases). The V gene's germline CDR1 is MNHEY and CDR2 SMNVEV (reference sequence). This CDR3 comprises 14 residues. Trimming left V 4 bases short and J 3 bases short, with 11 bases between. The CDR3 DNA reads TGTGCCAGCAGTTATGACAGTCGGACAGATACGCAGTATTTT. Its translation is CASSYDSRTDTQYF.

CDR3 bases: TGTGCCAGCAGTCCCCGGACGGGCCCCTATGGCTACACCTTC. The encoded protein is CASSPRTGPYGYTF. This sequence joins TRBV27 and TRBJ1-2; D is uncertain. The germline V and J ends were trimmed by 5 bases and 4 bases, with 14 bases remaining between them. Germline CDR1 and CDR2: MNHEY and SMNVEV (reference sequence). The CDR3 runs 14 residues.

V is TRBV4-1 and J is TRBJ1-2, with no clear D. Germline CDR1 MGHRA, CDR2 YSYEKL. This CDR3 contains 14 residues. The ends were cut back, 3 bases at V and 6 bases at J, with 14 bases in the middle. The CDR3 DNA reads as TGCGCCAGCAGCCAGAGTCGGGGTCTAGATGGCTACACCTTC. Residues: CASSQSRGLDGYTF.

V gene TRBV5-4 combines with J gene TRBJ2-6; possible D gene TRBD1, 8 bases. Per the germline V gene, CDR1 is SGHNT and CDR2 is YYREEE (reference sequence). This CDR3 is 19 amino acids long. V gave up 4 bases and J gave up 2 bases, with 22 bases separating them. CDR3 protein: CASSKGQVLAGTGANVLTF. The CDR3 DNA reads as TGTGCCAGCAGCAAGGGACAGGTCTTAGCGGGCACTGGGGCCAACGTCCTGACTTTC.

The V and J genes are TRBV9 and TRBJ2-2; D may correspond to TRBD1 or TRBD2 (6 bases each). The CDR3 consists of 20 residues. The V end was cut by 0 bases, the J end by 4 bases, with 25 bases between. Looked up from germline, CDR1 is SGDLS and CDR2 is YYNGEE. The DNA of the CDR3 is TGTGCCAGCAGCGTAGAGGGGGGTCTCAGCGGGTCGGCGGGCACCGGGGAGCTGTTTTTT. Translation: CASSVEGGLSGSAGTGELFF.

The rearrangement joins TRBV19 to TRBJ2-2, with D unclear. Per germline, CDR1 LNHDA and CDR2 SQIVND (reference sequence). The CDR3 extends over 13 amino acids. V was clipped by 4 bases and J by 7 bases, with 10 bases between them. CDR3 bases: TGTGCCAGTAGTAGTGTCGGTGGCGGGGAGCTGTTTTTT. This translates into CASSSVGGGELFF.

The chain is built from TRBV5-4 and TRBJ2-1; 8 bases fit TRBD1. The CDR3 runs to 15 residues. In germline, CDR1 is SGHNT, CDR2 YYREEE (reference sequence). Trimming cost V 0 bases and J 4 bases; bases outside gene matches: 3. The CDR3 here is CASSLVQGEYNEQFF. The CDR3 DNA sequence: TGTGCCAGCAGCTTGGTACAGGGGGAATACAATGAGCAGTTCTTC.

V and J are TRBV18 and TRBJ1-1, with TRBD1 matching over 8 bases. Trimming removed 4 bases from V and 1 base from J; junction bases left unmatched: 5. Germline V gives CDR1 KGHSH, CDR2 LQKENI. The length of the CDR3 is 15 residues. The CDR3 region is CASSRTGNPNTEAFF. CDR3 DNA: TGTGCCAGCTCACGGACAGGGAACCCGAACACTGAAGCTTTCTTT.

The chain joins TRBV4-1 to TRBJ1-2, with a tentative D call TRBD1 (6 bases). The CDR3 is 15 amino acids. The germline V gene has CDR1 MGHRA and CDR2 YSYEKL. V lost 1 base and J 4 bases, leaving 13 bases between the germline ends. Here the CDR3 DNA reads TGCGCCAGCAGCCAAGGTCGGGGGGCGGGCTATGGCTACACCTTC. It yields the protein CASSQGRGAGYGYTF.

The chain uses TRBV5-1 and TRBJ1-1, with TRBD1 matching over 7 bases. Germline V gene sequence: CDR1 SGHRS, CDR2 YFSETQ. CDR3 length: 13 residues. With 0 bases clipped from V and 8 bases from J, the junction kept 4 bases outside the gene matches. CDR3 sequence: CASSLGGQAEAFF. The CDR3 DNA reads TGCGCCAGCAGCTTGGGTGGACAGGCAGAAGCTTTCTTT. The full variable domain, with the rest looked up from reference TRBV5-1 and TRBJ1-1, is KAGVTQTPRYLIKTRGQQVTLSCSPISGHRSVSWYQQTPGQGLQFLFEYFSETQRNKGNFPGRFSGRQFSNSRSEMNVSTLELGDSALYLCASSLGGQAEAFFGQGTRLTVV.

This chain links TRBV10-3 with TRBJ2-7, with 7 bases identical to TRBD1. The germline gives CDR1 ENHRY, CDR2 SYGVKD. CDR3 length: 15 residues. V was pared by 4 bases and J by 5 bases, with 11 bases of the junction left unmatched. As DNA, the CDR3 is TGTGCCATCAGTGGAGACAGGGAATCATTCGACGAGCAGTACTTC. It translates to CAISGDRESFDEQYF.

The V and J genes are TRBV25-1 and TRBJ1-1; the D gene is possibly TRBD1 (5 bases). This CDR3 has 15 amino acids. V lost 5 bases, J lost 4 bases, and 17 bases lay in between. Looked up from germline, CDR1 is MGHDK and CDR2 is SYGVNS. The CDR3 DNA reads as TGTGCCAGCAGTCCAGGCGGGGGGGAAATCACTGAAGCTTTCTTT. It codes for CASSPGGGEITEAFF.

The rearrangement uses TRBV6-2 or TRBV6-3 and TRBJ1-5; 12 bases are a match to TRBD1. The CDR3 loop spans 14 amino acids. Germline V lookup: CDR1 MNHEY, CDR2 SVGEGT. With 4 bases clipped from V and 5 bases from J, the junction kept 0 bases outside the gene matches. The CDR3 loop is CASSWDRGHQPQHF. CDR3 sequence (DNA): TGTGCCAGCAGTTGGGACAGGGGGCATCAGCCCCAGCATTTT.